This T cell receptor (beta chain) was documented in a study of T cell repertoires in cytomegalovirus infection. About the study: Indications of both CMV infection and matching HLA type were provided by public TCR beta signatures.

TCRdb reprocessed the reads via MiXCR and lists one record per CDR3 protein. The sample records approximately 490,000 distinct CDR3 sequences, 11% being singletons. Study-level points and caveats: HLA-C-restricted TCR beta clonotypes specific for CMV led the ex vivo response.

Germline assignment: CDR1 SGHTA and CDR2 FQGNSA. Trimming removed 8 bases from V and 4 bases from J; junction bases left unmatched: 7. The CDR3 extends over 13 amino acids. This clonotype was recorded at least ten times. The antigen is undetermined. This chain links TRBV7-2 with TRBJ1-1; 7 bases are shared with TRBD1. Sequenced input: PBMCs. The sequence came from a human donor in good health (CMV status not recorded). Some clones in this sample may be carry-over from other donors' samples. The CDR3 DNA is TGTGCCAGCCTACGGGACAGTTTCACTGAAGCTTTCTTT. It yields the protein CASLRDSFTEAFF.